This TCR beta chain was sequenced in a study of T cells in Graves' hyperthyroidism and ophthalmopathy (dated by TCRdb to about 2019). Broadly, across the study: Peripheral blood samples were taken at the time of initial diagnosis, prior to any treatment. To identify distinguishing TCR V-J signatures, a discovery cohort of about a hundred patients was used, comprising 43 with Graves' ophthalmopathy and some 60 with stable Graves' hyperthyroidism. After sampling, hyperthyroidism patients received methimazole starting at 30 mg daily, and ophthalmopathy patients received high-dose intravenous methylprednisolone. The roughly 99 discovery patients were divided at random into training and test sets in a 7:3 ratio. In addition, the study compared T-cell repertoires in thyroid tissue and in blood from over 5 Graves' hyperthyroidism patients. According to the paper, TCR Vbeta CDR3 sequencing was carried out on approximately 140 peripheral blood samples, which came from 40 to 45 ophthalmopathy, under 80 hyperthyroidism and some 17 progressor patients. Prospective prediction of ophthalmopathy was tested in an independent validation cohort consisting of roughly 19 hyperthyroidism patients and some 17 patients who later progressed to ophthalmopathy.

Points the paper makes about the study in general: Most expanded thyroid clonotypes (frequency above 0.001) were also detected in blood, suggesting blood repertoires may reflect thyroid immune responses. Sample size was not statistically predetermined, and blinding of investigators to group allocation was not performed. A 13 V-J signature model separated ophthalmopathy from stable hyperthyroidism, with just over 85% sensitivity and approximately 81% specificity in cross-validation and 80%/75% in testing. During validation, the model predicted progression to ophthalmopathy a median of about 5.9 months ahead of onset, with just under 71% sensitivity and around 73% specificity.

Unmatched junction bases come to 10, with V trimmed by 0 bases and J by 0 bases. Per the germline V gene (reference sequence), SEHNR is the CDR1 and FQNEAQ is the CDR2. Reading from cysteine to phenylalanine, the CDR3 counts 19 amino acids. The sequence is cut down to CDR3 DNA, 57 bases in frame from base 1. Only a few counts were recorded for this clonotype. Its binding antigen is unknown. The record has no base qualities; no much larger clone is one base away. Amplification of TCR beta CDR3 regions was carried out from RNA transcripts. The first round of RT-PCR for the TCR CDR3 was performed with the HTBI primer set and the Qiagen OneStep RT-PCR kit. Libraries were constructed in a second round of multiplex PCR, after which size selection and purification were carried out. Sequencing of the libraries was done on an Illumina HiSeq2000 using paired-end 100 bp reads. As for how the authors treated the data: SOAPnuke was used to process the raw data, with reads discarded if the reads contained adapters or uncalled bases, had a mean Phred below 15, or lacked an exact constant-primer or identifier match. COPE v1.2.5 was used to merge the high-quality paired reads, and each unique nucleotide sequence was defined as a clonotype. MiTCR v1.1 was used to align clonotypes to the IMGT TRBV, TRBD and TRBJ reference segments. The analysis included only V-J combinations with a frequency above 0.0001, which together covered roughly 99% of the repertoires. The TCS score was defined as F50 (clonal expansion) divided by E x V (chaos), with BLOSUM62-based TCRdist calculated between CDR3 peptides within each V-J. Welch's t-statistics and random forest reduced roughly 500 V-J features to 10 to 15, which were used in a naive Bayes classifier (R e1071). TCRdb reprocessed the public reads (quality trimming at Q25 with fastp, clone calling with MiXCR) and kept in-frame beta chains. Entries that share a CDR3 protein sequence are merged under the most common genes and DNA. TCRdb, not the original authors, processed these V and J calls. The sample table holds 550,000 to 650,000 distinct CDR3 sequences, of which over 11% were seen once. The ten largest account for 4.5% to 6% of the sample.

Hyperthyroidism patients were newly diagnosed, with disease duration under 2 months, and aged 18 to 65 years. Patients with uncontrolled infections, other autoimmune diseases, pregnancy or lactation were excluded. Clinical symptoms, serum thyroxine and TRAb, thyroid ultrasound, and orbital computed tomography formed the basis for the diagnoses. Blood from progressor patients was drawn when they were first diagnosed with hyperthyroidism, before any ophthalmopathy symptoms appeared. PBMCs were separated from 10 ml of fresh peripheral blood using Ficoll-Paque density gradient centrifugation. Patients classed as progressors first received a Graves' hyperthyroidism diagnosis and then went on to develop ophthalmopathy during follow-up. Total RNA was extracted with Trizol reagent, and quality was checked on an Agilent 2100 Bioanalyzer.

Source material: blood. The rearranged chain carries TRBV7-9 and TRBJ1-2; 10 central bases correspond to TRBD1. The TCR comes from a woman in her twenties or thirties with Graves' hyperthyroidism that later progressed to Graves' ophthalmopathy. The DNA sequence is given as TGTGCCAGCAGCTTAGCGGGGTGGGACAGGGGAACTACTAACTATGGCTACACCTTC. Its translation is CASSLAGWDRGTTNYGYTF.